This T cell receptor (beta chain) appears in the sequencing data of a study of CXCR3-negative and CXCR3-positive naive CD8 T cells. Overall study context: Overall TRB read output was some 140 million, and each library contained about 1.5 +/- 0.3 million reads.

Points on this clonotype: The antigen is undetermined.

There are 13 residues in the CDR3. Per germline, CDR1 SNHLY and CDR2 FYNNEI. With UMI labels, 5' RACE was used to prepare the TRB cDNA libraries. TCRdb derives one entry per CDR3 protein from the 5' RACE reads, leaving out DNA. The repertoire table contains around 160,000 distinct CDR3 sequences. General study points: Partially decreased CXCR3 expression was recorded after cryopreservation, and fresh PBMCs were used in most assays. Researchers reported similar TRBV-TRBJ usage in naive CXCR3-negative and CXCR3-positive cells, though memory differed. Naive cells positive for CXCR3 carried more hydrophobic TRB CDR3s than CXCR3-negative ones.

The gene calls are TRBV2 and TRBJ2-7; there is no DNA to check the TCRdb D call of TRBD1. Sequenced: naive CXCR3+ CD8+ T cells from blood. Subset specified: CD45RO-CCR7+CD27+CD95- naive CD8+ T cells expressing CXCR3 (TNR3+). The receptor's source is a human donor in good health. Some clones in this sample may be carry-over from other donors' samples. The CDR3 sequence is CASSGDTSYEQYF.